This TCR beta chain was documented in a study of cytomegalovirus exposure and HLA in healthy donors (dated 2017 in TCRdb). Regarding the research as a whole: An earlier analysis of several hundred of the donors reported about 250 Gb of sequence data and around 110 million unique TCR beta sequences from 150 million to 200 million T cells. In the later analysis, no new phenotypic data were used to find candidate immune exposures; instead, reliance was placed on TCR beta sequences and their occurrence across donors. All discovery cohort repertoires had been generated using a single sequencing platform. The genetic ancestry cluster associated with self-reported Caucasian donors included approximately 85% of the roughly 400 genotyped donors. Because of strong linkage in the cohort, a handful of DR-DQ haplotypes were treated as single units for association and clustering. An earlier analysis of approximately 640 of the donors applied high-throughput TCR beta sequencing to assess whether each TCR beta V gene segment acted as functional or pseudogenic. A later genetic analysis used genome-wide SNP genotypes for about 60% of the roughly 700 donors, treating that subset as a discovery cohort. High-throughput TCR immunosequencing, statistical association of individual TCRs with disease status, and machine learning were combined to predict cytomegalovirus infection status. A later analysis re-analyzed previously published TCR beta repertoires from 650 to 800 donors and added high-resolution HLA genotyping to study TCR occurrence patterns. Besides the first cohort of under 700 subjects, a separate validation cohort made up of roughly 120 different subjects was used. The T cell repertoires of some 700 subjects were profiled by immunosequencing and related to cytomegalovirus serostatus. The study was designed to test whether signatures of past pathogen exposure could be identified by cataloging public T cell receptors. Donor age, sex, ethnicity and CMV serostatus were compiled together with the repertoire data. The number of donors typed differed by locus, with roughly 629-640 for A, B, C, DRB1 and DQB1, 522 for DQA1, 600 to 610 for DPA1, and 400 to 490 for DPB1. HLA typing included class I and class II loci at four-digit resolution. An early release that covered more than 550 HLA-typed donors contained approximately 300 gigabases of sequencing data and around 80 million unique TCR sequences. Among about 410 genotyped donors of the cohort, an average of approximately 220,000 unique TCR beta nucleotide sequences was sequenced per donor, of which 15% to 20% were non-productive. Paper-wide results and their limitations: Cytomegalovirus status was reported to be diagnosed by the classifier with high specificity and sensitivity in both the original and validation cohorts. A cluster of highly shared sequence variants was judged likely to represent a technical artifact of the sequencing pipeline. An association between a missense DCLRE1C variant and V-gene and J-gene trimming of TCR beta chains was found in a later genetic analysis and replicated in an independent cohort. Presence/absence analyses assumed roughly uniform sequencing depth across donors, an assumption that may not hold. In a later analysis, HLA-associated TCR beta chains were found to be more clonally expanded and to have lower generation probabilities than equally common non-associated chains. In a later analysis, TCR association rates were found to vary across HLA loci, with the most associated TCRs seen for DRB1 alleles and the fewest for HLA-C alleles. According to a later analysis, parvovirus B19, influenza, CMV and Epstein-Barr virus appeared linked to several top co-occurrence clusters. CMV serostatus was the only immune exposure information available for the cohort. Broadly in line with IMGT annotations, most TCR beta V segments showed up in productive rearrangements about 87% or about 30% of the time in an earlier analysis of a few hundred of the donors. Linkage disequilibrium might explain the correlated functional status among segregating V segments, but an unknown experimental factor could not be excluded. The cohort was sequenced for TCR beta chains only, and without alpha or paired-chain data the features that could be detected were limited. Because counts were too low, seventeen rarely observed V segments, including chromosome 9 orphons, were excluded from the earlier analysis of around 640 of the donors. A further reported finding was that TCR beta sequences accurately predicted the HLA-A and HLA-B alleles for most subjects in the first cohort. In vitro tests confirmed that three of the cytomegalovirus-associated TCR beta chains recognize cytomegalovirus antigens. Because the 87-base-pair reads could not distinguish some IMGT-functional V segments, including TRBV6-2 and TRBV6-3, those segments were excluded. According to the authors, the approach could potentially be generalized to other disease states and immunological phenotypes. Most CMV-associated TCR beta chains appeared to be HLA-restricted in a later analysis, and the HLA associations seemed to be driven largely by CMV exposure. A total of some 180 TCR beta chains were listed by the study as associated with cytomegalovirus. HLA typing was unavailable for some donors at each locus, so association tests used only the typed subset. A later genetic analysis reported fewer N-insertions in productive TCRs among donors in an Asian-associated ancestry cluster than the approximately 700-donor mean. When HLA alleles, especially DR and DQ, strongly co-occurred, TCR associations were difficult to assign to individual alleles. Across donors, most TCR sequences were observed very rarely, whereas some public TCRs were present in many individuals. A later analysis associated roughly 17,000 TCR beta sequences with specific HLA alleles at a false discovery rate of 0.05.

Libraries were made using the immunoSEQ multiplex PCR assay. For the multiplex PCR, a mixture combining 60 forward primers for TCR Vbeta segments and 13 reverse primers for TCR Jbeta segments was used. The CDR3 region of rearranged TCR beta genes was amplified from genomic DNA by a multiplex PCR assay. The Illumina HiSeq System was used to sequence the amplified TCR beta libraries as 87-base-pair reads. Per the authors' processing: A later analysis counted some 80 million unique TCR beta chains across the 550 to 700 repertoires, and roughly 9.9 million of these chains were shared by at least two donors. Raw reads were error-corrected and collapsed into unique sequences with a nearest-neighbor algorithm that merged closely related sequences to remove PCR and sequencing errors. Alignment of CDR3 sequences to IMGT reference sequences was used to assign V, D and J gene segments. For a sequence to be retained, a match of at least six nucleotides to both a V gene segment and a J gene segment was required. A rearrangement was called productive if the CDR3 had no stop codons and remained in frame with V and J, and every other rearrangement was called non-productive. CDR3 was defined according to IMGT convention as the region running from the second conserved V-encoded cysteine to the conserved J-encoded phenylalanine. In an earlier analysis of more than 550 of the donors, sequences lacking an unambiguous match to a single V gene segment were excluded. An earlier analysis of several hundred of the donors called V segments functional above 56.7% productive rearrangements and segregating when the between-donor standard deviation exceeded 5%. A statistical classification framework was built for diagnosing cytomegalovirus status from the catalog of TCR beta chain sequences. V and J gene assignment, in a later analysis, came from comparing TCR nucleotide sequences with IMGT/GENE-DB human TR gene sequences. A later analysis assigned CDR3 sequences and most-parsimonious VDJ recombination scenarios with the TCRdist pipeline. A later analysis defined each TCR beta chain by its CDR3 amino acid sequence plus V-gene family, and excluded reads lacking a unique V-gene family. In a later analysis, 450 to 600 highly shared, low-generation-probability nucleotide sequences were removed to address suspected cross-contamination and a sequencing artifact. A later analysis calculated a clonal expansion index for each public chain from normalized within-repertoire ranks of inferred template counts. A later analysis computed generation probabilities with a VDJ recombination model fitted to out-of-frame rearrangements, and checked the results against IGoR. In a later analysis, TCR-TCR, TCR-HLA and TCR-CMV co-occurrence was scored with hypergeometric tests, and a repertoire-size bias correction was applied to TCR pairs. In a later analysis, false discovery rates were estimated by permuting HLA or CMV assignments 20 times. In a later analysis, co-occurring TCRs were grouped with DBSCAN, and TCRdist sequence similarity was added when clustering was performed within HLA-allele-positive subsets. Repertoires with fewer than 30,000 or more than 120,000 public chains, plus five repertoires with anomalous nucleotide sharing, were excluded from co-occurrence clustering. In its TCRdb copy, this immuneACCESS table keeps in-frame sequences only and misses some clones. Where compared with another copy, unresolved V genes explain less than half of these, and the others have no known cause. The DNA was the basis for D and trimming; V, J and clone size are from that table. The sample has roughly 160,000 clones on record, 65% to 80% of them singletons. About 4.6% of the sample is held by the ten biggest clonotypes.

Relative to germline, V is missing 4 bases and J is missing 6 bases, with 21 bases of the junction outside any gene match. CDR3 length: 19 amino acids, cysteine to phenylalanine. Left in the record is the CDR3 DNA by itself, 57 bases read in frame from the first base. Looking up the germline V gene yields CDR1 MNHNS and CDR2 SASEGT. As regards this clone: The antigen it binds to is not known. Nothing much larger sits one base from this clone, and base qualities are not available.

The cohort consisted of 600 to 750 healthy bone marrow donors. At the time of sampling, all cohort members were nominally healthy, though unrecorded immune exposures were likely present. The donor tested CMV seronegative, placing the donor among the 350 or so seronegative members of the cohort. A peripheral blood sample was provided by each donor, and peripheral blood mononuclear cells were used for TCR beta sequencing. The Qiagen DNeasy Blood Extraction Kit was used to extract genomic DNA from the blood cell samples. Here the chain combines TRBV6-1 and TRBJ1-5, with 7 middle bases fitting TRBD1. This receptor was identified in a man aged 40-55 years in good health and CMV-seronegative. The sample comprised PBMCs. The DNA sequence is TGTGCCAGCAGTGGGCTTTTCGACAGGGCGGTAAGCCCCCGTCAGCCCCAGCATTTT. Translation gives CASSGLFDRAVSPRQPQHF.